Below are 19 T cell receptor beta chains sequenced from a single sample in a study of cytomegalovirus exposure and HLA in healthy donors. Amplification used 60 Vbeta primers and 13 Jbeta primers. Data came from immunoSEQ multiplex PCR; TCRdb stores just in-frame clones and leaves some out. The table records around 99,000 clones, about 80% of them present only once. Sequences were obtained from PBMCs. The receptor set was obtained from a woman aged 45-60 years in good health and CMV-seropositive.

The gene calls are TRBV19 and TRBJ1-6, with a tentative D call TRBD1 (6 bases). The CDR3 is made up of 15 amino acids. Trimming pared 4 bases from V and 7 bases from J, leaving 14 bases between. The germline CDR1 and CDR2 sequences are LNHDA and SQIVND (reference sequence). CDR3 amino acids: CASSTKQGINSPLHF. The CDR3 DNA follows: TGTGCCAGTAGTACTAAACAGGGAATAAATTCACCCCTCCACTTT.

V is TRBV2 and J is TRBJ2-2; 7 nucleotides match TRBD2. The length of the CDR3 is 15 residues. Trimming removed 4 bases from V and 4 bases from J; junction bases left unmatched: 6. Germline CDR1 is SNHLY and CDR2 is FYNNEI. The chain's CDR3 is CASSGLAALTGELFF. The CDR3 DNA reads TGTGCCAGCAGTGGGCTAGCGGCCCTCACCGGGGAGCTGTTTTTT.

V usage is TRBV6-5 and J usage is TRBJ2-7, with a possible D match to TRBD1 (6 bases). Germline assignment: CDR1 MNHEY and CDR2 SVGAGI. The CDR3 covers 14 residues. Trimming shortened V by 6 bases and J by 3 bases, and 15 bases separated the two germline ends. The CDR3 is CASSRTDRDYEQYF. The CDR3 bases are TGTGCCAGCAGCCGAACGGACAGAGACTACGAGCAGTACTTC.

This chain uses TRBV5-1 with TRBJ2-7; 8 bases match TRBD2. Germline V gene lookup returns CDR1 SGHRS and CDR2 YFSETQ. The ends lost 2 bases at V and 5 bases at J; junction bases unmatched: 6. The CDR3 runs 14 residues. In nucleotides, the CDR3 is TGCGCCAGCAGCTTTAAAGCGGGAGCTCACGAGCAGTACTTC. This encodes CASSFKAGAHEQYF.

The J gene is TRBJ2-3, the V gene TRBV2, with 10 bases lining up with TRBD2. CDR1 is SNHLY, CDR2 FYNNEI, per germline. V lost 7 bases to trimming and J lost 3 bases; unmatched junction nucleotides: 4. This CDR3 region has 14 residues. CDR3 coding DNA: TGTGCCAGCAAGCGGGGGGGCGGGACAGATACGCAGTATTTT. Translated, it gives CASKRGGGTDTQYF.

The chain joins TRBV15 to TRBJ1-1; 7 bases map to TRBD1. The CDR3 runs 15 residues. CDR1 is LNHNV and CDR2 is YYDKDF in the germline V gene (reference sequence). Losses at the gene ends were 3 bases for V and 2 bases for J; bases not matched to a gene: 6. CDR3 protein: CATSRIDRDNTEAFF. CDR3 bases: TGTGCCACCAGCAGGATTGACAGGGATAACACTGAAGCTTTCTTT.

In the case of this clone: The same CDR3 is also encoded by other DNA sequences in this sample. The chain employs TRBV21-1 and TRBJ2-3; the tabulated D call, TRBD2, remains unverified against the DNA. TRBV21-1 is annotated as a pseudogene. The CDR3 extends over 16 amino acids. CDR3 loop: CASSKGVADSTDTQYF. As DNA, the CDR3 is TGTGCCAGCAGCAAAGGAGTAGCGGACAGCACAGATACGCAGTATTTT.

The chain employs TRBV27 and TRBJ2-7, with TRBD1 identical over 10 bases. The J segment lost 8 bases and the V segment lost 2 bases, leaving 3 bases of the junction unmatched. The CDR3 consists of 13 residues. Germline V gene sequence: CDR1 MNHEY, CDR2 SMNVEV (reference sequence). The CDR3 DNA sequence: TGTGCCAGCAGTTTACGACAGGGGGCGCAGCAGTACTTC. Amino acids: CASSLRQGAQQYF.

This clone was observed a handful of times. This CDR3 is CASSLTSGNNEQFF. Written as DNA, the CDR3 is TGCGCCAGCAGCTTGACTAGCGGAAACAATGAGCAGTTCTTC. The chain joins TRBV5-1 to TRBJ2-1; TRBD2 aligns across 8 bases. CDR3 size: 14 residues. J was trimmed by 5 bases and V by 1 base; bases with no gene match: 2. From germline, CDR1 is SGHRS and CDR2 YFSETQ.

The rearrangement joins TRBV10-3 to TRBJ1-2; TRBD1 matches at 9 bases. This CDR3 has 18 residues. The V gene end was trimmed by 0 bases and the J gene end by 5 bases; junction bases not matched to a gene: 13. Germline V CDR1 and CDR2: ENHRY, SYGVKD. CDR3 residues: CAISESVGTGRFLYGYTF. In DNA, the CDR3 is TGTGCCATCAGTGAGTCAGTGGGGACAGGGAGGTTTTTGTATGGCTACACCTTC.

The rearrangement uses TRBV27 and TRBJ2-4; TRBD1 agrees at 9 bases. Germline V gives CDR1 MNHEY, CDR2 SMNVEV (reference sequence). The CDR3 sequence is 13 residues long. V lost 5 bases and J lost 9; bases outside the gene matches: 5. Written as DNA, the CDR3 is TGTGCCAGCAGTGTACGACAGGGGGGCATTCAGTACTTC. Protein product: CASSVRQGGIQYF.

This clone has just a few counts. CDR3 in amino acids: CASSFSAGPYEQYF. CDR3 sequence (DNA): TGCGCCAGCAGCTTCAGTGCGGGACCCTACGAGCAGTACTTC. V usage is TRBV5-1 and J usage is TRBJ2-7; tentatively, D is TRBD2 (6 bases). CDR1 is SGHRS and CDR2 is YFSETQ in the germline V gene. This CDR3 region has 14 residues. V was trimmed by 2 bases and J by 2 bases, leaving 11 bases between them.

V is TRBV7-2 and J is TRBJ2-1, with 7 nucleotides matching TRBD2. This CDR3 is built from 17 residues. The V gene's germline CDR1 is SGHTA and CDR2 FQGNSA. V gave up 2 bases and J gave up 2 bases; unmatched junction bases: 9. CDR3 in amino acids: CASSLLSQRGPYNEQFF. DNA for the CDR3: TGTGCCAGCAGCTTACTGAGCCAGCGGGGTCCCTACAATGAGCAGTTCTTC.

The chain is built from TRBV10-1 and TRBJ2-7, with 9 bases that match TRBD2. V shed 1 base, J shed 2 bases, and the junction held 3 bases outside the gene matches. CDR1 WNHNN and CDR2 SYGVQD come from the germline V gene (reference sequence). The CDR3 consists of 15 residues. This CDR3 reads CASSELAGGTYEQYF. For the CDR3, the DNA is TGCGCCAGCAGTGAGTTGGCGGGAGGGACCTACGAGCAGTACTTC.

In its sample, this clone was seen a few times. The CDR3 region has the DNA TGTGCCAGCAGCCCGGGGGTAGGAGATACGCAGTATTTT. Protein: CASSPGVGDTQYF. The J gene is TRBJ2-3, the V gene TRBV6-5; perhaps TRBD2 as D (6 bases). The CDR3 consists of 13 residues. The V end lost 6 bases, the J end lost 5 bases, and 12 bases lay between the germline ends. Germline V CDR1 and CDR2: MNHEY, SVGAGI.

The V gene is TRBV18, the J gene TRBJ1-3, with D maybe TRBD1 (6 bases). The CDR3 sequence is 18 residues long. The V end was cut by 0 bases, the J end by 4 bases, with 19 bases between. CDR1 KGHSH and CDR2 LQKENI come from the germline V gene. CDR3 nucleotides: TGTGCCAGCTCACCACCAGGGCGAACAGGGCAAGCGGGAAACACCATATATTTT. Translation gives CASSPPGRTGQAGNTIYF.

This chain connects TRBV27 to TRBJ2-3; 10 bases agree with TRBD1. The CDR3 sequence is 15 residues long. The germline gives CDR1 MNHEY, CDR2 SMNVEV (reference sequence). V lost 6 bases and J lost 4; bases outside the gene matches: 7. This CDR3 is CASRAGTGAADTQYF. DNA for the CDR3: TGTGCCAGCAGAGCCGGGACAGGGGCGGCAGATACGCAGTATTTT.

This clone was seen a handful of times. This sequence joins TRBV28 and TRBJ2-7; 7 nucleotides agree with TRBD1. Germline V gene lookup returns CDR1 MDHEN and CDR2 SYDVKM. The CDR3 extends over 14 amino acids. The V gene end was trimmed by 6 bases and the J gene end by 3 bases; junction bases not matched to a gene: 8. The CDR3 is CASRSDRVRYEQYF. In DNA, the CDR3 is TGTGCCAGCAGATCAGACAGGGTTCGCTACGAGCAGTACTTC. The full variable domain, its missing parts supplied by reference TRBV28 and TRBJ2-7, is DVKVTQSSRYLVKRTGEKVFLECVQDMDHENMFWYRQDPGLGLRLIYFSYDVKMKEKGDIPEGYSVSREKKERFSLILESASTNQTSMYLCASRSDRVRYEQYFGPGTRLTVT.

The chain has TRBV19 and TRBJ2-3; no clear D. The CDR3 loop spans 13 amino acids. V dropped 5 bases and J dropped 2 bases, with 8 bases sitting between them. Per the germline V gene, CDR1 is LNHDA and CDR2 is SQIVND (reference sequence). In DNA form, the CDR3 reads TGTGCCAGTAGTTCCGAGGACACAGATACGCAGTATTTT. Protein: CASSSEDTDTQYF. The full variable domain, its missing parts supplied by reference TRBV19 and TRBJ2-3, is DGGITQSPKYLFRKEGQNVTLSCEQNLNHDAMYWYRQDPGQGLRLIYYSQIVNDFQKGDIAEGYSVSREKKESFPLTVTSAQKNPTAFYLCASSSEDTDTQYFGPGTRLTVL.